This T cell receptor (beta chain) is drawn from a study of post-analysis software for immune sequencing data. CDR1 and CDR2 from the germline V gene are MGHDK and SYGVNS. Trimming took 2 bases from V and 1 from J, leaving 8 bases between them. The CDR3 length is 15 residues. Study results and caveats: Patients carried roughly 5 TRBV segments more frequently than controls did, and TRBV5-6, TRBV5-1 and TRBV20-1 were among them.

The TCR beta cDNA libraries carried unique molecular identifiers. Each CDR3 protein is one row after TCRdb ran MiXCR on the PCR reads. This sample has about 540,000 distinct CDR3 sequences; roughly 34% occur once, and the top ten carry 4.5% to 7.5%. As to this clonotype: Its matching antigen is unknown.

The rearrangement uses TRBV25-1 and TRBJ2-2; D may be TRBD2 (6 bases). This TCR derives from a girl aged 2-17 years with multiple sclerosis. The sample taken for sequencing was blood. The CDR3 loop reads CASSEPGRNTGELFF. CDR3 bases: TGTGCCAGCAGTGAACCCGGGAGGAACACCGGGGAGCTGTTTTTT.